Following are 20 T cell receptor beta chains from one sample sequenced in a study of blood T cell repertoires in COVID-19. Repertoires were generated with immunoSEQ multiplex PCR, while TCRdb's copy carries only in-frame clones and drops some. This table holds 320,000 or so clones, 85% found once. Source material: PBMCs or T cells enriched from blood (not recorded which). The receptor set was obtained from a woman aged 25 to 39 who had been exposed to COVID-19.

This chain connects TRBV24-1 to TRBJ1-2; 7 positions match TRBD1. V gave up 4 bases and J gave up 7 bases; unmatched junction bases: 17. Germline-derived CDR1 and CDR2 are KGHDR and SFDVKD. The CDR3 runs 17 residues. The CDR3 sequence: CATSEGDSLLSFGGYTF. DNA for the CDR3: TGTGCCACCAGTGAGGGGGACAGTTTACTGTCTTTCGGTGGCTACACCTTC.

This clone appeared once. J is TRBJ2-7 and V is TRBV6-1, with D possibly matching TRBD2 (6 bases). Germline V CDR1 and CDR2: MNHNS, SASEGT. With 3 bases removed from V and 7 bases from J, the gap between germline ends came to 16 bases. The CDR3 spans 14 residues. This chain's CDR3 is CASSDTFQGREQYF. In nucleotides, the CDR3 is TGTGCCAGCAGTGACACATTCCAAGGGAGGGAGCAGTACTTC.

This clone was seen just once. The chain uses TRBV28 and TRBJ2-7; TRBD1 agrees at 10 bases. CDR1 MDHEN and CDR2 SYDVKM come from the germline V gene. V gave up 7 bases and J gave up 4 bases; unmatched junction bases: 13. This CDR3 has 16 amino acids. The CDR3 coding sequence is TGTGCCAGCACCCCTGGGGGGGGACAGGGGTGGTACGAGCAGTACTTC. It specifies CASTPGGGQGWYEQYF.

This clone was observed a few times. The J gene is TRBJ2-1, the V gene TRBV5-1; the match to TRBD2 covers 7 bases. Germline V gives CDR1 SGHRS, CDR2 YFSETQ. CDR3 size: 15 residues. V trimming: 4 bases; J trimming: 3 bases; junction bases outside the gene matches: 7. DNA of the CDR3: TGCGCCAGCAGCCTATCGACTAGCAGCTACAATGAGCAGTTCTTC. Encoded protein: CASSLSTSSYNEQFF.

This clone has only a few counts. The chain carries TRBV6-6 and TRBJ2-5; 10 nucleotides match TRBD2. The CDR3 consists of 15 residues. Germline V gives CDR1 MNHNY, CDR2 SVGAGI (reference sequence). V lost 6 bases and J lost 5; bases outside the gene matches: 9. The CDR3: CASRTSGATLETQYF. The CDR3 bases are TGTGCCAGCAGAACTAGCGGGGCGACTCTCGAGACCCAGTACTTC.

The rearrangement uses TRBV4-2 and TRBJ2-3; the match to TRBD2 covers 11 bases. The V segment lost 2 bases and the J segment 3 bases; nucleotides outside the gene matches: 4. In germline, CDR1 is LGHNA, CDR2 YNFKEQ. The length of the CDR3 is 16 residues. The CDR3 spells CASSQKSSGGTDTQYF. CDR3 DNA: TGTGCCAGCAGCCAAAAGTCTAGCGGGGGGACAGATACGCAGTATTTT.

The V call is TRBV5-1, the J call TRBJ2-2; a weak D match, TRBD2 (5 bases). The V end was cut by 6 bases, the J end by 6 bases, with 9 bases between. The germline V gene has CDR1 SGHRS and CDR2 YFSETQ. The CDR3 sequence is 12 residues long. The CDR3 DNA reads TGCGCCAGCATCAACGGGGCCGGGGAGCTGTTTTTT. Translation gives CASINGAGELFF.

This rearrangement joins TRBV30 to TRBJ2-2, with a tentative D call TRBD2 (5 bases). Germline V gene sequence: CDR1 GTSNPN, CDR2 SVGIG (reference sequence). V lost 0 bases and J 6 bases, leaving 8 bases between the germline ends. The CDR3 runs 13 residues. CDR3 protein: CAWSVRVPGELFF. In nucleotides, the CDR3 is TGTGCCTGGAGTGTGAGGGTCCCCGGGGAGCTGTTTTTT.

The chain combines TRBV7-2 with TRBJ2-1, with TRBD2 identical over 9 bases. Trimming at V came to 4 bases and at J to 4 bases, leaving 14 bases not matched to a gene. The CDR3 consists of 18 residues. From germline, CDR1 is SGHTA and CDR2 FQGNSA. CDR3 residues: CASSSPRGLAGPYNEQFF. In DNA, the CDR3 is TGTGCCAGCAGCTCGCCTAGGGGGCTAGCGGGACCATACAATGAGCAGTTCTTC.

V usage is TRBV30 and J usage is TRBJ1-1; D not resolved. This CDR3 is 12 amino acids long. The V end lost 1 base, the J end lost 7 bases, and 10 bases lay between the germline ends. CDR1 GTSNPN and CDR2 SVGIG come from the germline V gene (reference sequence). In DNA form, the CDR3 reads TGTGCCTGGAGTGCAACACGTCATGAAGCTTTCTTT. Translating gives CAWSATRHEAFF.

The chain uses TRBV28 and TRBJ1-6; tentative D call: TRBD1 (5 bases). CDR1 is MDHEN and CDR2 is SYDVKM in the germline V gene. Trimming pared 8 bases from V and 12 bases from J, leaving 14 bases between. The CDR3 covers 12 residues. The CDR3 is CASGLNQGPLHF. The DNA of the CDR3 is TGTGCCAGCGGTCTAAATCAGGGACCCCTCCACTTT.

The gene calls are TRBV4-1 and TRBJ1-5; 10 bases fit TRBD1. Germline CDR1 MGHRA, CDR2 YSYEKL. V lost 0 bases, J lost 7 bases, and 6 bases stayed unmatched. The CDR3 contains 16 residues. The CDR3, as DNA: TGCGCCAGCAGCCAAGATGGGACAGGGGCCGGGCAGCCCCAGCATTTT. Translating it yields CASSQDGTGAGQPQHF.

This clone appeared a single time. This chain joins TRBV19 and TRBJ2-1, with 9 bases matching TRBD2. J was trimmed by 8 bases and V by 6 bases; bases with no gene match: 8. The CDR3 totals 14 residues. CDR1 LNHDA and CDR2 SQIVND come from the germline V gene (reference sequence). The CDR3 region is CASRPRAGGYEQFF. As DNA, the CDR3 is TGTGCCAGTAGACCTCGAGCGGGGGGTTATGAGCAGTTCTTC.

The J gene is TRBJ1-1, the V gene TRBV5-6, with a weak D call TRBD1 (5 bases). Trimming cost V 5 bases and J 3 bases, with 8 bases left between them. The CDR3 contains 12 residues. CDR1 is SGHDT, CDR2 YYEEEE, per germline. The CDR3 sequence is CASRFRDTEAFF. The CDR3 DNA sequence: TGTGCCAGCAGATTCAGGGACACTGAAGCTTTCTTT.

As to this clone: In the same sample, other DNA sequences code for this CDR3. CDR3 loop: CASSLDRNTEAFF. CDR3 coding DNA: TGTGCCAGCTCACTGGACAGGAACACTGAAGCTTTCTTT. This chain uses TRBV18 with TRBJ1-1, with D possibly matching TRBD1 (6 bases). Per germline, CDR1 KGHSH and CDR2 LQKENI. Between the trimmed V and J ends, which lost 4 bases and 1 base, there was a span of 7 bases. The CDR3 spans 13 residues.

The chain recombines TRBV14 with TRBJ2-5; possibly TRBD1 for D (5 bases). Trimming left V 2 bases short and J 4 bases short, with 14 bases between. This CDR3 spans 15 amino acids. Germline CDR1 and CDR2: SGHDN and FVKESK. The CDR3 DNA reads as TGTGCCAGCAGCCAATACCGCGTGGGGCGAGAGACCCAGTACTTC. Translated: CASSQYRVGRETQYF. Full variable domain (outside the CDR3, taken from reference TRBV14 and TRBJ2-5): EAGVTQFPSHSVIEKGQTVTLRCDPISGHDNLYWYRRVMGKEIKFLLHFVKESKQDESGMPNNRFLAERTGGTYSTLKVQPAELEDSGVYFCASSQYRVGRETQYFGPGTRLLVL.

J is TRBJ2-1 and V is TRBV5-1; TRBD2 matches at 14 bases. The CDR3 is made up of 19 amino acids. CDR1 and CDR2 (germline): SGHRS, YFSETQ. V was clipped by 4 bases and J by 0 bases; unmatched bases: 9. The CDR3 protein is CASSKGLAGVTGSYNEQFF. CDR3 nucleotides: TGCGCCAGCAGCAAGGGACTAGCGGGAGTTACGGGCTCCTACAATGAGCAGTTCTTC.

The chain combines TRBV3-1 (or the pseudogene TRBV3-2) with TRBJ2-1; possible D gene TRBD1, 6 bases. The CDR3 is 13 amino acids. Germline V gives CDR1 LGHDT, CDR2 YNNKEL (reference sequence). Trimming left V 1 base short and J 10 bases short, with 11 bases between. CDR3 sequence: CASSQAPGVEQFF. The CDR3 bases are TGTGCCAGCAGCCAAGCACCAGGGGTGGAGCAGTTCTTC.

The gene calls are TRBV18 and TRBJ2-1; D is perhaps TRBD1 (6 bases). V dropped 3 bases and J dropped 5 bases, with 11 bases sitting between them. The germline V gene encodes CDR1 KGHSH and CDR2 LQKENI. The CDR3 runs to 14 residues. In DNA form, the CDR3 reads TGTGCCAGCTCACCCCCTACAGGGAACAATGAGCAGTTCTTC. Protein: CASSPPTGNNEQFF.

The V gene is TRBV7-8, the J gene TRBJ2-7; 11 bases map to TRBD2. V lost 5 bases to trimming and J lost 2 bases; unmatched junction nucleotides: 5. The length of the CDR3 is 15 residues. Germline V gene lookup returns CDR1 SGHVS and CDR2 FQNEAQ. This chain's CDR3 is CASSAPSGRTYEQYF. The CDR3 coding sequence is TGTGCCAGCAGCGCCCCTAGCGGGAGGACCTACGAGCAGTACTTC.